Below, 7 T cell receptor beta chains from the same sample are listed, as sequenced in a study of CD8+CD57+ T cells in acquired aplastic anemia. Genomic DNA, serving as template, underwent TCR beta VDJ and CDR3 profiling. TCRdb redid the calling of the reads with MiXCR, one entry per CDR3 protein. The data hold about 210,000 distinct CDR3 sequences, with 60% to 65% observed a single time. The sequenced sample consisted of sorted CD4+, CD8+, or CD8+CD57+ T cells (not recorded which) from PBMCs. These receptors all come from a human donor in good health.

This clonotype turned up a few times. The chain's CDR3 is CAISELSGGQETQYF. CDR3 in DNA: TGTGCCATCAGTGAGTTGAGCGGGGGACAAGAGACCCAGTACTTC. V gene TRBV10-3 combines with J gene TRBJ2-5; TRBD2 aligns across 8 bases. V lost 1 base and J lost 2; bases outside the gene matches: 3. This CDR3 has 15 amino acids. Germline CDR1 is ENHRY and CDR2 is SYGVKD.

This clonotype was counted at least ten times. The chain recombines TRBV6-4 with TRBJ1-2; 11 bases agree with TRBD1. Germline CDR1 MRHNA, CDR2 SNTAGT. The CDR3 extends over 15 amino acids. V shed 2 bases and J 7 bases; nucleotides not matched to a gene: 6. This chain's CDR3 is CASSDRDRGKAGYTF. The DNA of the CDR3 is TGTGCCAGCAGTGACAGGGACAGGGGGAAGGCTGGCTACACCTTC.

The V and J genes are TRBV29-1 and TRBJ1-2; D is uncertain. Trimming took off 0 bases at V and 6 bases at J, with 11 bases between the two ends. The CDR3 covers 13 residues. CDR1 and CDR2 from the germline V gene are SQVTM and ANQGSEA. The DNA for the CDR3 is TGCAGCGTTGAAGATGGAGGAGTAAATGGCTACACCTTC. This encodes CSVEDGGVNGYTF.

This clonotype was recorded only once. The V gene is TRBV2, the J gene TRBJ2-2; 12 bases are shared with TRBD2. CDR1 is SNHLY, CDR2 FYNNEI, per germline. The CDR3 length is 15 residues. Trimming cost V 6 bases and J 5 bases; bases outside gene matches: 4. This CDR3 is CASSLAGGPTGELFF. The CDR3 DNA follows: TGTGCCAGCAGCCTAGCGGGGGGGCCGACCGGGGAGCTGTTTTTT.

The genes are TRBV7-8 and TRBJ1-5; weak D call: TRBD1 (5 bases). The germline CDR1 and CDR2 sequences are SGHVS and FQNEAQ. The CDR3 has 18 residues. The germline V and J ends were trimmed by 2 bases and 3 bases, with 20 bases remaining between them. The CDR3 coding sequence is TGTGCCAGCAGCTTACCAAAGGGGATCGGGGGTCCCAATCAGCCCCAGCATTTT. Protein: CASSLPKGIGGPNQPQHF. The entire variable domain, with the rest obtained from reference TRBV7-8 and TRBJ1-5, is as follows: GAGVSQSPRYKVAKRGQDVALRCDPISGHVSLFWYQQALGQGPEFLTYFQNEAQLDKSGLPSDRFFAERPEGSVSTLKIQRTQQEDSAVYLCASSLPKGIGGPNQPQHFGDGTRLSIL.

The CDR3 coding sequence is TGTGCCAGCAGCTTTGGCCTAGCGGGAGGGGATGAGCAGTTCTTC. Amino acid sequence: CASSFGLAGGDEQFF. The genes are TRBV7-9 and TRBJ2-1; 12 bases fit TRBD2. Germline V lookup: CDR1 SEHNR, CDR2 FQNEAQ (reference sequence). The CDR3 covers 15 residues. V trimming: 3 bases; J trimming: 8 bases; junction bases outside the gene matches: 5.

This chain's CDR3 is CASSLDRVEQYF. The CDR3 DNA reads as TGTGCCAGCAGCTTGGACAGGGTCGAGCAGTACTTC. This chain joins TRBV7-2 and TRBJ2-7; 8 bases are a match to TRBD1. The CDR3 spans 12 residues. J gave up 6 bases and V 3 bases, and 1 base lay outside the gene matches. From germline, CDR1 is SGHTA and CDR2 FQGNSA.